The subject of this entry is one T cell receptor beta chain. Germline CDR1 and CDR2: SGDLS and YYNGEE. The CDR3 contains 15 residues. Trimming took 1 base from V and 6 from J; bases not matched to a gene: 3. These data come from a study of technical replicates of blood from several donors. The assay was immunoSEQ multiplex PCR, and TCRdb's table has in-frame clones only and misses some. The data contain 76,000 or so clones, 91% of them singletons. The origin of this receptor is a human donor in good health. This chain links TRBV9 with TRBJ2-1; 11 bases are a match to TRBD2. Sample: T cells isolated from PBMCs. CDR3 amino acids: CASSVTSGRSNEQFF. The CDR3 DNA reads TGTGCCAGCAGCGTAACTAGCGGGAGATCCAATGAGCAGTTCTTC.